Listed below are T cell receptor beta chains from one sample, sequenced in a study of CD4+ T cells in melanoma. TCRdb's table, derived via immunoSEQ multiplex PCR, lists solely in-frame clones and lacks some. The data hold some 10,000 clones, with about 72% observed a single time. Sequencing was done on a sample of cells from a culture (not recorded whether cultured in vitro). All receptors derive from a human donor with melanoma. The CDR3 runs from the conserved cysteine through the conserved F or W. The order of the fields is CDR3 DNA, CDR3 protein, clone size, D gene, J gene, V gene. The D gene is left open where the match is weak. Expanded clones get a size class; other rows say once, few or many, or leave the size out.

DNA: TGTGCCAGCAGTTTAGACAGTCTTGGCAATCAGCCCCAGCATTTT
CDR3: CASSLDSLGNQPQHF
size: NA
D: NA
J: TRBJ1-5
V: TRBV6-5

DNA: TGTGCCAGCAGTTCTGGACAGGGAGGGGGCTACACCTTC
CDR3: CASSSGQGGGYTF
size: NA
D: TRBD1
J: TRBJ1-2
V: TRBV28

DNA: TGTGCCAGCAGCCCGGTGGGACAGGGAGTAAGGGAGCAGTTCTTC
CDR3: CASSPVGQGVREQFF
size: NA
D: TRBD1
J: TRBJ2-1
V: TRBV7-9

DNA: TGTGCCAGCAGCTTAGGACAGGTGGTGGGGCCTGAAGCTTTCTTT
CDR3: CASSLGQVVGPEAFF
size: once
D: NA
J: TRBJ1-1
V: TRBV7-9

DNA: TGTGCCAGCAGTGAAATCGTCGGGGGGCAAGAGACCCAGTACTTC
CDR3: CASSEIVGGQETQYF
size: NA
D: TRBD2
J: TRBJ2-5
V: TRBV2

DNA: TGTGCTAGTGGTTTTCGGGGGAATTACGAGCAGTACTTC
CDR3: CASGFRGNYEQYF
size: few
D: NA
J: TRBJ2-7
V: TRBV12-5

DNA: TGTGCCAGCAGCGTAAGAGGACAGGGGGCCGGTTCACCCCTCCACTTT
CDR3: CASSVRGQGAGSPLHF
size: NA
D: TRBD1
J: TRBJ1-6
V: TRBV9

DNA: TGTGCCTGGGACAGGGGTTCGACCACTGAAGCTTTCTTT
CDR3: CAWDRGSTTEAFF
size: NA
D: TRBD1
J: TRBJ1-1
V: TRBV30

DNA: TGTGCCAGCAGCTTAGCTGGGAGACGGGGCGACGGGTCACCCCTCCACTTT
CDR3: CASSLAGRRGDGSPLHF
size: NA
D: NA
J: TRBJ1-6
V: TRBV7-9

DNA: TGTGCCAGCAGTCAGGGGGTCCGTCACACCGGGGAGCTGTTTTTT
CDR3: CASSQGVRHTGELFF
size: NA
D: TRBD1
J: TRBJ2-2
V: TRBV7-6

DNA: TGTGCCAGCAGTTTATCGGACAGGCGTCTCTATGGCTACACCTTC
CDR3: CASSLSDRRLYGYTF
size: NA
D: TRBD1
J: TRBJ1-2
V: TRBV28

DNA: TGTGCCAGCAGCATTTCGGGGGGCGCTTATGGCTACACCTTC
CDR3: CASSISGGAYGYTF
size: NA
D: NA
J: TRBJ1-2
V: TRBV11-2

DNA: TGTGCTAGTGGTTTGTACGCGGGACAGGGGGCAGATGGCTACACCTTC
CDR3: CASGLYAGQGADGYTF
size: NA
D: TRBD1
J: TRBJ1-2
V: TRBV12-5

DNA: TGTGCCAGCTCCGCTACCTCCAGGACAGACACTGAAGCTTTCTTT
CDR3: CASSATSRTDTEAFF
size: NA
D: NA
J: TRBJ1-1
V: TRBV18

DNA: TGTGCCAGCTCACCTGGACGGTCTGGGGCCAACGTCCTGACTTTC
CDR3: CASSPGRSGANVLTF
size: once
D: NA
J: TRBJ2-6
V: TRBV18

DNA: TGCGCCAGCAGCTTGATTGGCTTGGGAGGGCTGTTTTTT
CDR3: CASSLIGLGGLFF
size: medium-sized
D: NA
J: TRBJ1-4
V: TRBV5-1

DNA: TGTGCCAGCAGCTTAGCGTACAGTCCCCTCCACTTT
CDR3: CASSLAYSPLHF
size: NA
D: NA
J: TRBJ1-6
V: TRBV7-8

DNA: TGCGCCAGCAGCCTACCGGGACAGGGGGACCATATTCAGTACTTC
CDR3: CASSLPGQGDHIQYF
size: once
D: TRBD1
J: TRBJ2-4
V: TRBV4-1

DNA: TGTGCCAGCAGCTTAGTGGGGGTGGCTGAGCAGTTCTTC
CDR3: CASSLVGVAEQFF
size: few
D: NA
J: TRBJ2-1
V: TRBV7-6

DNA: TGTGCCAGCAGCTCCCTAATACGGACACGGGCCGCCTACGAGCAGTACTTC
CDR3: CASSSLIRTRAAYEQYF
size: NA
D: NA
J: TRBJ2-7
V: TRBV5-6

DNA: TGTGCCAGCTCCTCTAGCGGGGGCGCGCCAGATACGCAGTATTTT
CDR3: CASSSSGGAPDTQYF
size: NA
D: TRBD2
J: TRBJ2-3
V: TRBV5-4

DNA: TGTGCCAGCAGTTTAACCAAAGACAGGTCACCCCTCCACTTT
CDR3: CASSLTKDRSPLHF
size: NA
D: NA
J: TRBJ1-6
V: TRBV6-6

DNA: TGTGCCAGCAGTTTCATCTCATGGGGGGACACTGAAGCTTTCTTT
CDR3: CASSFISWGDTEAFF
size: NA
D: NA
J: TRBJ1-1
V: TRBV4-2

DNA: TGTGCCAGCAGCTTTTCGGCGGGGGGACGCACAGATACGCAGTATTTT
CDR3: CASSFSAGGRTDTQYF
size: once
D: TRBD2
J: TRBJ2-3
V: TRBV5-4

DNA: TGTGCCAGCAGTTCGAGCGGACAGTTGAACACCGGGGAGCTGTTTTTT
CDR3: CASSSSGQLNTGELFF
size: NA
D: NA
J: TRBJ2-2
V: TRBV27

DNA: TGTGCCAGCAGTGGGACGGGTACCTCCTACGAGCAGTACTTC
CDR3: CASSGTGTSYEQYF
size: few
D: NA
J: TRBJ2-7
V: TRBV6-5

DNA: TGTGCCAGCAGGCAAGAGACCCAGTACTTC
CDR3: CASRQETQYF
size: NA
D: NA
J: TRBJ2-5
V: TRBV7-8

DNA: TGTGCCAGCAGCCGTTCGGGTTCAGGGAGCAATCAGCCCCAGCATTTT
CDR3: CASSRSGSGSNQPQHF
size: few
D: NA
J: TRBJ1-5
V: TRBV7-9

DNA: TGTGCCAGCAGTGAAACAGGTTTAAATTCACCCCTCCACTTT
CDR3: CASSETGLNSPLHF
size: NA
D: NA
J: TRBJ1-6
V: TRBV25-1

DNA: TGTGCCAGCAGGGAACCGGGACAGGGGAGGAAACTGTTTTTT
CDR3: CASREPGQGRKLFF
size: NA
D: TRBD1
J: TRBJ1-4
V: TRBV25-1

DNA: TGTGCCATCAGTGAGGGACAGGGGGGTAGGGCTTTCTTT
CDR3: CAISEGQGGRAFF
size: NA
D: TRBD1
J: TRBJ1-1
V: TRBV10-3

DNA: TGTGCCAGCAGCCTCCGAAATCAATACTATGGCTACACCTTC
CDR3: CASSLRNQYYGYTF
size: NA
D: NA
J: TRBJ1-2
V: TRBV5-4

DNA: TGTGCCAGCAGCTTACCGGACAGGAGGCTCCTTGCAACTAATGAAAAACTGTTTTTT
CDR3: CASSLPDRRLLATNEKLFF
size: NA
D: TRBD1
J: TRBJ1-4
V: TRBV7-9

DNA: TGTGCCAGCAGCGTAGTGGTTCTGGCTAGCGGGGTTTTCTACGAGCAGTACTTC
CDR3: CASSVVVLASGVFYEQYF
size: NA
D: TRBD2
J: TRBJ2-7
V: TRBV9

DNA: TGTGCCAGCTCACCACATGTCGGGGGACTGAACACTGAAGCTTTCTTT
CDR3: CASSPHVGGLNTEAFF
size: few
D: NA
J: TRBJ1-1
V: TRBV18

DNA: TGTGCCAGCAGCTTGATGAAGGTCTACGAGCAGTACTTC
CDR3: CASSLMKVYEQYF
size: NA
D: NA
J: TRBJ2-7
V: TRBV7-8

DNA: TGTGCCAGCAGCTTCTCCTCGACTAGCACTGAGCAGTTCTTC
CDR3: CASSFSSTSTEQFF
size: few
D: TRBD2
J: TRBJ2-1
V: TRBV5-6

DNA: TGTGCCAGTAGTAGGACAGGGAGTTCACCCCTCCACTTT
CDR3: CASSRTGSSPLHF
size: NA
D: TRBD1
J: TRBJ1-6
V: TRBV19

DNA: TGTGCCAGCAGTGGGGCAGCTGATAGCAATCAGCCCCAGCATTTT
CDR3: CASSGAADSNQPQHF
size: NA
D: NA
J: TRBJ1-5
V: TRBV2

DNA: TGTGCCAGCAGTCGCCGGGCCGCCGGGGACACCATATATTTT
CDR3: CASSRRAAGDTIYF
size: once
D: NA
J: TRBJ1-3
V: TRBV6-6

DNA: TGTGCCAGCAGCCCTGGGACGGCGAACACTGAAGCTTTCTTT
CDR3: CASSPGTANTEAFF
size: once
D: NA
J: TRBJ1-1
V: TRBV7-2

DNA: TGTGCCAGCAGTTTTGACAGGGCTCGTAACACTGAAGCTTTCTTT
CDR3: CASSFDRARNTEAFF
size: NA
D: TRBD1
J: TRBJ1-1
V: TRBV27

DNA: TGTGCCAGCAGCTCCTCAGGACAGGGGGCGGGCTACGAGCAGTACTTC
CDR3: CASSSSGQGAGYEQYF
size: NA
D: TRBD1
J: TRBJ2-7
V: TRBV5-4

DNA: TGTGCCAGCAGCTGGGACACCCCGCCCTACAATGAGCAGTTCTTC
CDR3: CASSWDTPPYNEQFF
size: once
D: NA
J: TRBJ2-1
V: TRBV9

DNA: TGTGCCAGCAGCCCCTACAAGAATGAGCAGTTCTTC
CDR3: CASSPYKNEQFF
size: few
D: NA
J: TRBJ2-1
V: TRBV11-2

DNA: TGTGCCAGCGGGGGGACCGGAAACTACGAGCAGTACTTC
CDR3: CASGGTGNYEQYF
size: NA
D: NA
J: TRBJ2-7
V: TRBV6-5